This T cell receptor beta chain comes out of a study of blood T cell repertoires in COVID-19. Study summary: The study drew acute and convalescent COVID-19 samples from the United States, Italy and Spain.

In the original processing: Quantification of nucleated cells was approximated via reference gene primer amplification. Some clones are missing from TCRdb's copy, which holds only in-frame ones; the method was immunoSEQ multiplex PCR. V, J and clone size derive from that table, while D and trimming were established from the DNA sequence. The data show some 300,000 clones, roughly nine tenths seen once. Per the germline V gene, CDR1 is SNHLY and CDR2 is FYNNEI. CDR3 length equals 14 residues. V was trimmed by 3 bases and J by 9 bases, leaving 12 bases between them. The clonotype originates from a man aged 18 to 29 with active or convalescent COVID-19. The chain joins TRBV2 to TRBJ1-6, with TRBD1 as a possible D gene (5 bases). The sequencing sample was made of peripheral blood. The CDR3, as DNA: TGTGCCAGCAGTGACAAGGGGAGGATTTCACCCCTCCACTTT. It is translated as CASSDKGRISPLHF. Complete variable domain (other parts from reference TRBV2 and TRBJ1-6): EPEVTQTPSHQVTQMGQEVILRCVPISNHLYFYWYRQILGQKVEFLVSFYNNEISEKSEIFDDQFSVERPDGSNFTLKIRSTKLEDSAMYFCASSDKGRISPLHFGNGTRLTVT.